Here is one TCR beta chain with its context. CDR3 length equals 14 residues. From germline, CDR1 is LNHDA and CDR2 SQIVND (reference sequence). V shed 7 bases and J 2 bases; nucleotides not matched to a gene: 4. Profiled with immunoSEQ multiplex PCR; TCRdb holds only in-frame clones, not every one. The profile covers 5,500 to 7,500 clones, with about 72% appearing a single time and approximately 8% taken by the ten largest. This sample was included in a study of control samples from healthy donors and cancer patients. The sample taken for sequencing was formalin-fixed, paraffin-embedded tissue. The gene calls are TRBV19 and TRBJ1-5; 8 nucleotides align to TRBD1. The receptor was derived from a male donor with melanoma. The CDR3 region is CASNEQGGNQPQHF. The DNA for the CDR3 is TGTGCCAGTAACGAACAGGGGGGCAATCAGCCCCAGCATTTT.